These 22 T cell receptor beta chains originate from one sample sequenced in a study of shared clonotypes between healthy human individuals. This table comes from immunoSEQ multiplex PCR, and its TCRdb copy is limited to in-frame clones, with some not included. The repertoire has about 2.4 million clones, 80% to 95% of them found once; the top ten carry 0.36%. Source material: naive CD4+ T cells from PBMCs. Stated subset: CD45RA+ positively selected. All receptors come from a man younger than 35 in good health. Some clones in this sample may be carry-over from other donors' samples.

The J gene is TRBJ2-5, the V gene TRBV30; TRBD1 might be the D (5 bases). TRBJ2-7 matches the DNA end more closely, so the J call is doubtful. Germline lookup yields CDR1 GTSNPN and CDR2 SVGIG (reference sequence). The CDR3 covers 13 residues. CDR3 loop: CAWSVAGYYEQYF. The CDR3 DNA is TGTGCCTGGAGCGTAGCAGGGTACTACGAGCAGTACTTC.

The rearrangement links TRBV20-1 to TRBJ2-5; no firm D call. This CDR3 region has 11 residues. V lost 5 bases, J lost 4 bases, and 8 bases lay in between. Per the germline V gene, CDR1 is DFQATT and CDR2 is SNEGSKA (reference sequence). As DNA, the CDR3 is TGCAGTGCTCCCCGACTAGAGACCCAGTACTTC. This encodes CSAPRLETQYF.

The rearrangement uses TRBV7-2 and TRBJ2-7, with D possibly matching TRBD2 (6 bases). CDR3 size: 16 residues. Germline CDR1 is SGHTA and CDR2 is FQGNSA. The germline V and J ends were trimmed by 1 base and 2 bases, with 15 bases remaining between them. The CDR3 region is CASSLGGGISAYEQYF. CDR3 nucleotides: TGTGCCAGCAGCTTAGGAGGAGGGATTAGCGCCTACGAGCAGTACTTC. The variable domain in full, completed from reference TRBV7-2 and TRBJ2-7, reads GAGVSQSPSNKVTEKGKDVELRCDPISGHTALYWYRQSLGQGLEFLIYFQGNSAPDKSGLPSDRFSAERTGGSVSTLTIQRTQQEDSAVYLCASSLGGGISAYEQYFGPGTRLTVT.

Details on this clone: Other nucleotide sequences in the sample specify the same CDR3. The chain joins TRBV7-9 to TRBJ2-7; no definite D call. The CDR3 runs 11 residues. The V end lost 6 bases, the J end lost 3 bases, and 6 bases lay between the germline ends. The germline V gene encodes CDR1 SEHNR and CDR2 FQNEAQ (reference sequence). Here the CDR3 reads CASSRDYEQYF. Written as DNA, the CDR3 is TGTGCCAGCAGTCGAGACTACGAGCAGTACTTC.

The chain joins TRBV5-1 to TRBJ2-1; weak D call: TRBD2 (6 bases). This CDR3 is 14 amino acids long. V was pared by 3 bases and J by 3 bases, with 10 bases between. Germline CDR1 is SGHRS and CDR2 is YFSETQ. The CDR3 loop reads CASSSGLYYNEQFF. CDR3 bases: TGCGCCAGCAGCTCGGGACTGTACTACAATGAGCAGTTCTTC.

This clone was picked up one time. The chain combines TRBV29-1 with TRBJ2-3; D perhaps matches TRBD2 (5 bases). Looked up from germline, CDR1 is SQVTM and CDR2 is ANQGSEA. The ends were cut back, 7 bases at V and 0 bases at J, with 11 bases in the middle. The CDR3 extends over 13 amino acids. CDR3 in DNA: TGCAGCGGATTTGGAGGTAGCACAGATACGCAGTATTTT. This sequence encodes CSGFGGSTDTQYF.

V and J are TRBV6-1 and TRBJ1-2, with 9 positions matching TRBD1. V lost 6 bases and J lost 3; bases outside the gene matches: 5. Germline V gene sequence: CDR1 MNHNS, CDR2 SASEGT. The length of the CDR3 is 14 residues. The CDR3 sequence is CASSGTGFDYGYTF. The CDR3 bases are TGTGCCAGCAGCGGGACAGGGTTTGACTATGGCTACACCTTC.

The rearrangement links TRBV15 to TRBJ2-7; TRBD2 aligns across 11 bases. There are 14 residues in the CDR3. The germline CDR1 and CDR2 sequences are LNHNV and YYDKDF (reference sequence). J gave up 7 bases and V 3 bases, and 5 bases lay outside the gene matches. CDR3 coding DNA: TGTGCCACCAGCAGTCGCCTAGCGGGGGGAGAGCAGTACTTC. This gives the protein CATSSRLAGGEQYF.

This rearrangement joins TRBV11-2 to TRBJ2-7, with 14 nucleotides matching TRBD2. This CDR3 spans 13 amino acids. Germline CDR1 and CDR2: SGHAT and FQNNGV. Losses at the gene ends were 7 bases for V and 6 bases for J; bases not matched to a gene: 2. CDR3 sequence: CASKGLAGVEQYF. The CDR3 coding sequence is TGTGCCAGCAAGGGACTAGCGGGAGTCGAGCAGTACTTC.

The rearrangement uses TRBV28 and TRBJ1-1; D unclear. Trimming stripped 5 bases from V and 1 base from J, with 11 bases between. The CDR3 length is 14 residues. Germline CDR1 and CDR2: MDHEN and SYDVKM. CDR3 residues: CASSAPHSNTEAFF. The CDR3 nucleotides are TGTGCCAGCAGTGCGCCCCATTCGAACACTGAAGCTTTCTTT.

This chain uses TRBV4-2 with TRBJ2-4, with 12 bases that match TRBD2. This CDR3 contains 18 residues. V lost 0 bases and J lost 5; bases outside the gene matches: 8. Per germline, CDR1 LGHNA and CDR2 YNFKEQ. The CDR3 loop is CASSQEPSGRARENIQYF. CDR3 DNA: TGTGCCAGCAGCCAAGAACCTAGCGGGAGGGCCCGGGAAAACATTCAGTACTTC.

The gene calls are TRBV9 and TRBJ1-2, with 7 nucleotides matching TRBD1. Germline lookup yields CDR1 SGDLS and CDR2 YYNGEE. CDR3 length: 15 amino acids. V trimming: 3 bases; J trimming: 4 bases; junction bases outside the gene matches: 9. This chain's CDR3 is CASSAAGQLSYGYTF. The CDR3 nucleotides read TGTGCCAGCAGCGCAGCGGGACAGCTGTCCTATGGCTACACCTTC.

The chain recombines TRBV4-1 with TRBJ2-2; possibly TRBD2 for D (6 bases). The CDR3 runs 17 residues. Germline-derived CDR1 and CDR2 are MGHRA and YSYEKL. The V end was cut by 1 base, the J end by 5 bases, with 17 bases between. CDR3 nucleotide sequence: TGCGCCAGCAGCCAAGGTGCGGGACTGTCGGGTACCGGGGAGCTGTTTTTT. This sequence encodes CASSQGAGLSGTGELFF.

This chain joins TRBV11-1 and TRBJ2-1; 8 bases line up with TRBD2. The ends lost 5 bases at V and 9 bases at J; junction bases unmatched: 12. The CDR3 loop spans 15 amino acids. Germline V gene sequence: CDR1 SGHAT, CDR2 FQDESV (reference sequence). The CDR3 loop reads CASSQNAGLVSEQFF. The CDR3, as DNA: TGTGCCAGCAGCCAAAACGCGGGACTAGTTAGTGAGCAGTTCTTC.

The CDR3 DNA follows: TGCGCCAGCAGCCTTACTAGCGGGAGGACCCCGGGCGAGCAGTACTTC. As protein: CASSLTSGRTPGEQYF. The chain couples TRBV5-1 to TRBJ2-7; 12 positions match TRBD2. After removal of 4 bases from V and 6 bases from J, the junction contained 11 bases not matched to a gene. The CDR3 runs 16 residues. Germline CDR1 SGHRS, CDR2 YFSETQ.

V and J are TRBV6-1 and TRBJ2-5, with TRBD1 matching 8 bases. Trimming removed 6 bases from V and 5 bases from J; junction bases left unmatched: 8. The CDR3 sequence is 14 residues long. Germline V lookup: CDR1 MNHNS, CDR2 SASEGT. For the CDR3, the DNA is TGTGCCAGCAGGCTGGGACAGGCTAAGGAGACCCAGTACTTC. Protein product: CASRLGQAKETQYF.

This clone was counted a single time. The chain carries TRBV7-6 and TRBJ2-2; D gene unclear. V was pared by 8 bases and J by 5 bases, with 9 bases between. From germline, CDR1 is SGHVS and CDR2 FNYEAQ. This CDR3 comprises 12 residues. The CDR3 spells CASAENTGELFF. DNA for the CDR3: TGTGCCAGCGCCGAGAATACCGGGGAGCTGTTTTTT.

Note on this clone: At the DNA level, this CDR3 is encoded by other sequences in the same sample as well. V usage is TRBV10-3 and J usage is TRBJ2-3, with 7 bases lining up with TRBD2. With 2 bases clipped from V and 5 bases from J, the junction kept 1 base outside the gene matches. The germline V gene has CDR1 ENHRY and CDR2 SYGVKD. The CDR3 has 13 amino acids. The CDR3 coding sequence is TGTGCCATCAGTGAGGGGAGGGAAGATACGCAGTATTTT. Translating it yields CAISEGREDTQYF.

The chain carries TRBV28 and TRBJ1-2, with D maybe TRBD1 (5 bases). The CDR3 runs 15 residues. Germline CDR1 and CDR2: MDHEN and SYDVKM. Trimming cost V 4 bases and J 5 bases, with 17 bases left between them. The DNA for the CDR3 is TGTGCCAGCAGTTCACCACGGGGACCTCGATATGGCTACACCTTC. Translating it yields CASSSPRGPRYGYTF.

The chain links TRBV29-1 to TRBJ2-5; TRBD2 aligns across 7 bases. V was pared by 0 bases and J by 5 bases, with 9 bases of the junction left unmatched. The CDR3 sequence is 15 residues long. Germline V gene lookup returns CDR1 SQVTM and CDR2 ANQGSEA. As DNA, the CDR3 is TGCAGCGTTGAAGACCCACGACTAGCTCGGGAGACCCAGTACTTC. Residues: CSVEDPRLARETQYF.

The rearrangement links TRBV6-5 to TRBJ2-7, with D possibly being TRBD1 or TRBD2 (5 bases each). Germline V lookup: CDR1 MNHEY, CDR2 SVGAGI. V was cut by 5 bases and J by 3 bases, with 14 bases left in between. The CDR3 consists of 14 residues. The CDR3 sequence is CASSRSGTHYEQYF. The DNA of the CDR3 is TGTGCCAGCAGTCGCTCCGGGACCCACTACGAGCAGTACTTC.

The V and J genes are TRBV5-1 and TRBJ1-5, with a tentative D call TRBD1 (5 bases). CDR3 size: 14 residues. Germline lookup yields CDR1 SGHRS and CDR2 YFSETQ. Trimming cost V 0 bases and J 3 bases, with 7 bases left between them. CDR3 protein: CASSLAGPNQPQHF. For the CDR3, the DNA is TGCGCCAGCAGCTTGGCAGGGCCCAATCAGCCCCAGCATTTT.